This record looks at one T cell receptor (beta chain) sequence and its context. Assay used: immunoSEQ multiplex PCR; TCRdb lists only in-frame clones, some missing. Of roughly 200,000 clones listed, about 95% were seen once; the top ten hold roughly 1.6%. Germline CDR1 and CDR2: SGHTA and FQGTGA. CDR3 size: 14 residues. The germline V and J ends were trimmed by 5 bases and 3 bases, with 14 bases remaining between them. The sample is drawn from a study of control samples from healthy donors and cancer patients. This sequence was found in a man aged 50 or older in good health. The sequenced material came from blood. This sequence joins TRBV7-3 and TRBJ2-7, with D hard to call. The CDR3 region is CASSPEGNGYEQYF. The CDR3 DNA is TGTGCCAGCAGCCCAGAAGGGAACGGCTACGAGCAGTACTTC.